This entry features one T cell receptor (beta chain) sequence. Repertoires were generated with immunoSEQ multiplex PCR, while TCRdb's copy carries only in-frame clones and drops some. The profile shows about 23,000 clones, less than 90% of them singletons. This specimen belongs to a study of T cell changes during pregnancy in multiple sclerosis. V lost 3 bases and J 0 bases, leaving 6 bases between the germline ends. This CDR3 has 13 residues. Germline CDR1 and CDR2: SQVTM and ANQGSEA. This receptor was taken from a female donor in good health, enrolled as a control in a pregnancy study. This specimen was CD4+ T cells from peripheral blood mononuclear cells, taken in the first trimester of pregnancy. V gene TRBV29-1 combines with J gene TRBJ2-1; D ambiguous. CDR3 amino acids: CSVDKSSYNEQFF. CDR3 bases: TGCAGCGTTGATAAGAGCTCCTACAATGAGCAGTTCTTC.